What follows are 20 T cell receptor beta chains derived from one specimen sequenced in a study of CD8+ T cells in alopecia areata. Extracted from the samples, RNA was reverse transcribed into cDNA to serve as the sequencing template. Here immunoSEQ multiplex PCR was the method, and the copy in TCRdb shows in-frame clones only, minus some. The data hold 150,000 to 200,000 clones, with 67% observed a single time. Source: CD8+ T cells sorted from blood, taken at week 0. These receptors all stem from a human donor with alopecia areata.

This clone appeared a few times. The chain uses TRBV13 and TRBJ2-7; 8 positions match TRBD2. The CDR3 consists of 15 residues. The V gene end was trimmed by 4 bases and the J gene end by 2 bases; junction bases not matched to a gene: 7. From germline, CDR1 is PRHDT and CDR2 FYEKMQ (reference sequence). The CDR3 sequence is CASSYYGGAAYEQYF. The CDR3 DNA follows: TGTGCCAGCAGCTACTACGGGGGGGCTGCCTACGAGCAGTACTTC.

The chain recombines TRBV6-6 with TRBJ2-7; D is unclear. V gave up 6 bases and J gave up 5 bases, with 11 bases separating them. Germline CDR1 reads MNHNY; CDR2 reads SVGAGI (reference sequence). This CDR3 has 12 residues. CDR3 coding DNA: TGTGCCAGCAGCCCCCCCGGTAACGAGCAGTACTTC. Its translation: CASSPPGNEQYF.

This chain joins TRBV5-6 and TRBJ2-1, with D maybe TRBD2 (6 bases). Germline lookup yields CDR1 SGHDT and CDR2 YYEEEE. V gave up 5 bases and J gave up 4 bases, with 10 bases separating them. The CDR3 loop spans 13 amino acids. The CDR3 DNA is TGTGCCAGCAGTCGGGACTCTTACAATGAGCAGTTCTTC. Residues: CASSRDSYNEQFF.

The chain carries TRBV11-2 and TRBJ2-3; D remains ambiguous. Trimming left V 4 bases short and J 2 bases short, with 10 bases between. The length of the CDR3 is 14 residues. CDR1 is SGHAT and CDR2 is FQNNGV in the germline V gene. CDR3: CASSSQSPTDTQYF. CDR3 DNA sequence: TGTGCCAGCAGCTCTCAAAGCCCCACAGATACGCAGTATTTT.

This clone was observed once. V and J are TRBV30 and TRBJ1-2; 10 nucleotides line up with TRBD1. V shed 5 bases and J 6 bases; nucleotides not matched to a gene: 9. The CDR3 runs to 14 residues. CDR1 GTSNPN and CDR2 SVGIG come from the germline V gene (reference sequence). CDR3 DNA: TGTGCCTGGTACCACCCGACAGGGGGCCATGGCTACACCTTC. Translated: CAWYHPTGGHGYTF.

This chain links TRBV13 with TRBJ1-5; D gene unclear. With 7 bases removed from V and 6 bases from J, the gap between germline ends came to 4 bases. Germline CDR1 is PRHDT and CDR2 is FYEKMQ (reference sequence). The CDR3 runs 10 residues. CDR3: CASKAQPQHF. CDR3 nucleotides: TGTGCCAGCAAGGCTCAGCCCCAGCATTTT.

The chain's CDR3 is CASSPWEGPEAFF. The CDR3, as DNA: TGTGCCAGCAGCCCCTGGGAGGGTCCCGAAGCTTTCTTT. The chain links TRBV9 to TRBJ1-1, with D unresolved. The CDR3 covers 13 residues. Trimming took off 4 bases at V and 8 bases at J, with 15 bases between the two ends. Germline CDR1 reads SGDLS; CDR2 reads YYNGEE. Full variable domain (remainder filled in from reference TRBV9 and TRBJ1-1): DSGVTQTPKHLITATGQRVTLRCSPRSGDLSVYWYQQSLDQGLQFLIQYYNGEERAKGNILERFSAQQFPDLHSELNLSSLELGDSALYFCASSPWEGPEAFFGQGTRLTVV.

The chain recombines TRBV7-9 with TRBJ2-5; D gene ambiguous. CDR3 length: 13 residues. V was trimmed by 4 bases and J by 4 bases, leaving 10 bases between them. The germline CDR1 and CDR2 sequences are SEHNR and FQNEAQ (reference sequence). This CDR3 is CASSSGFAETQYF. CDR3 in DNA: TGTGCCAGCAGCTCAGGATTCGCAGAGACCCAGTACTTC.

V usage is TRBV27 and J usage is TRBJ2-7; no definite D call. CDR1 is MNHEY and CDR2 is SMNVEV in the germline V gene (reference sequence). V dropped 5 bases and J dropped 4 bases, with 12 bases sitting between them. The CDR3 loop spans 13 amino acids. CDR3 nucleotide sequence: TGTGCCAGCAGTGGAAGACTGCGGTACGAGCAGTACTTC. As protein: CASSGRLRYEQYF.

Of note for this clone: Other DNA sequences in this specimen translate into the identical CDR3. The CDR3 region is CASSYSSYEQYF. The CDR3 DNA sequence: TGTGCCAGCAGTTACTCATCCTACGAGCAGTACTTC. The chain couples TRBV6-6 to TRBJ2-7; D not resolved. Germline-derived CDR1 and CDR2 are MNHNY and SVGAGI (reference sequence). The CDR3 loop spans 12 amino acids. Between the trimmed V and J ends, which lost 0 bases and 1 base, there was a span of 1 base.

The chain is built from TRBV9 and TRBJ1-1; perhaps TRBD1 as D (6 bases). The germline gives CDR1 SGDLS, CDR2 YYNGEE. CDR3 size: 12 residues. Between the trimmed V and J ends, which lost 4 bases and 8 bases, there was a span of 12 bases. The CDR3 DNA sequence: TGTGCCAGCAGCTCTGCGGGGGGCGAAGCTTTCTTT. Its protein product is CASSSAGGEAFF.

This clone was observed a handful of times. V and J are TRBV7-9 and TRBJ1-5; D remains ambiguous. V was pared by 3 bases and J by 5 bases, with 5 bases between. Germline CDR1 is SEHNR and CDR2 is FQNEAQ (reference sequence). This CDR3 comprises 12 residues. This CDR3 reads CASSFWDQPQHF. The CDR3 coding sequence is TGTGCCAGCAGCTTTTGGGATCAGCCCCAGCATTTT.

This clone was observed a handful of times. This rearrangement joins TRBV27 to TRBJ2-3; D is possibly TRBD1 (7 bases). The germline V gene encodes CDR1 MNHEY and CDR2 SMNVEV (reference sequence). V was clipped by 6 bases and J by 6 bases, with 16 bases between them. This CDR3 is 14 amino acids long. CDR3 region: CASSATGTGDTQYF. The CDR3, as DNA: TGTGCCAGCAGCGCGACAGGGACTGGGGATACGCAGTATTTT.

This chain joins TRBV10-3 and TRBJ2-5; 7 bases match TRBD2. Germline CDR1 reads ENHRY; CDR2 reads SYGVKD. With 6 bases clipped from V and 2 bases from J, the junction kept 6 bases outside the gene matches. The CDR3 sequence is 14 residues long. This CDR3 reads CAISGTIQQETQYF. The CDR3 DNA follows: TGTGCCATCAGCGGGACTATCCAACAAGAGACCCAGTACTTC.

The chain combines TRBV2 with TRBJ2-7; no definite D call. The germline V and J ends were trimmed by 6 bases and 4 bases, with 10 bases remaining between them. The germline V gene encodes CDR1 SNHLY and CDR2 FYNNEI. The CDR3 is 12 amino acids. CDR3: CASRAGAYEQYF. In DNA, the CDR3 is TGTGCCAGCAGGGCAGGAGCGTACGAGCAGTACTTC. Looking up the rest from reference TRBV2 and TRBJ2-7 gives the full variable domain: EPEVTQTPSHQVTQMGQEVILRCVPISNHLYFYWYRQILGQKVEFLVSFYNNEISEKSEIFDDQFSVERPDGSNFTLKIRSTKLEDSAMYFCASRAGAYEQYFGPGTRLTVT.

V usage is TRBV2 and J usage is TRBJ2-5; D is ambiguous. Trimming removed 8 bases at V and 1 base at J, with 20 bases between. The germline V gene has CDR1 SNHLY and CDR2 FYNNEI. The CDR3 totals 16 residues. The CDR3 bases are TGTGCCAGCCCCTCCGTGAGTGAAGCTCTCCAAGAGACCCAGTACTTC. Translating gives CASPSVSEALQETQYF.

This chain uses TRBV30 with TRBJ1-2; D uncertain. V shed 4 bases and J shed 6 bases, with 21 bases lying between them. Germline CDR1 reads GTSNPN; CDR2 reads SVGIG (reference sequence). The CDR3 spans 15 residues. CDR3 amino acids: CAWKIRVSGSDGYTF. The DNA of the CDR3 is TGTGCCTGGAAAATTCGGGTTTCAGGCAGTGATGGCTACACCTTC.

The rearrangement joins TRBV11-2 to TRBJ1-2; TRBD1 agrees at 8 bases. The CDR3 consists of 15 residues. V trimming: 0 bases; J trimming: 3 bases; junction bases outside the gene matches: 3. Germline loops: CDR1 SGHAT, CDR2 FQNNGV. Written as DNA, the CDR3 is TGTGCCAGCAGCTTAGAGACAGGGGTTTACTATGGCTACACCTTC. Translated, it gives CASSLETGVYYGYTF.

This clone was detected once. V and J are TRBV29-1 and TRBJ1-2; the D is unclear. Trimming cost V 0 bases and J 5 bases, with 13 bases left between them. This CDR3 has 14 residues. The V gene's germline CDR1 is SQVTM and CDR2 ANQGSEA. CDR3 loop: CSVEDRQSHYGYTF. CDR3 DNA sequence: TGCAGCGTTGAAGATCGACAAAGCCATTATGGCTACACCTTC.

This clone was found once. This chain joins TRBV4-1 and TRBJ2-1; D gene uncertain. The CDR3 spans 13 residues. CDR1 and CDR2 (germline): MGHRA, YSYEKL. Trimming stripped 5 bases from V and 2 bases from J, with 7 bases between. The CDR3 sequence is CASSSGPYNEQFF. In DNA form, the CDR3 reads TGCGCCAGCAGCTCAGGTCCCTACAATGAGCAGTTCTTC.